The clone carrying this T cell receptor beta chain was observed once. The antigen is unknown. The sample belongs to a study of Ad26.COV2.S vaccination and SARS-CoV-2 variants. Study-wide results and caveats: For non-spike TCRs, breadth in vaccine recipients resembled that in placebo recipients.

The repertoire was sequenced with immunoSEQ multiplex PCR; TCRdb's copy has only in-frame clones and lacks some. The data show around 500,000 clones, around 89% seen once. Described treatment: about 20 received Ad26.COV2.S at low or high dose, single or two shots; roughly five received placebo; per-sample allocation not given. Day 63 after the first injection of vaccine or placebo was the sampling time. Immunization relied on an Ad26 vector, which expressed Wuhan-strain SARS-CoV-2 spike. Trimming shortened V by 2 bases and J by 4 bases, and 18 bases separated the two germline ends. The CDR3 totals 17 residues. Germline-derived CDR1 and CDR2 are SNHLY and FYNNEI.

The chain carries TRBV2 and TRBJ2-1; either TRBD1 or TRBD2 may supply D (5 bases each). This TCR came from a person aged 18-65 years who received the Ad26.COV2.S COVID-19 vaccine or a placebo. Source: peripheral blood, taken in a trial of Ad26.COV2.S vaccine versus placebo. The CDR3 region is CASSESPGRPGYNEQFF. CDR3 in DNA: TGTGCCAGCAGTGAATCCCCGGGACGCCCGGGGTACAATGAGCAGTTCTTC.